What follows are 17 T cell receptor beta chains derived from one specimen sequenced in a study of early T cells in non-severe SARS-CoV-2 infection. One entry per CDR3 protein, called by TCRdb with MiXCR from the 5' RACE reads. This sample yields 75,000 or so distinct CDR3 sequences, of which more than 13% are seen a single time; 10% to 11% belongs to the top ten. The sequencing sample was made of whole blood. Receptor source: an adult who was a healthcare worker with PCR-confirmed SARS-CoV-2 infection or an uninfected control (not recorded which).

This clonotype has only a few counts. The genes are TRBV20-1 and TRBJ2-5; D remains unclear. The CDR3 length is 15 residues. CDR1 DFQATT and CDR2 SNEGSKA come from the germline V gene (reference sequence). V was trimmed by 2 bases and J by 1 base, leaving 14 bases between them. The CDR3 protein is CSARRLAPIQETQYF. In nucleotides, the CDR3 is TGCAGTGCTAGAAGACTGGCCCCTATCCAAGAGACCCAGTACTTC.

This clonotype was found a few times. The gene calls are TRBV7-9 and TRBJ2-3, with TRBD2 identical over 12 bases. The J segment lost 2 bases and the V segment lost 3 bases, leaving 3 bases of the junction unmatched. CDR1 and CDR2 (germline): SEHNR, FQNEAQ (reference sequence). CDR3 length: 16 residues. CDR3 residues: CASSFGLAGSTDTQYF. The CDR3 bases are TGTGCCAGCAGCTTTGGACTAGCGGGATCCACAGATACGCAGTATTTT.

V gene TRBV20-1 combines with J gene TRBJ2-7; D is perhaps TRBD1 (6 bases). Germline V CDR1 and CDR2: DFQATT, SNEGSKA (reference sequence). The CDR3 contains 12 residues. Trimming removed 5 bases from V and 3 bases from J, with 11 bases in between. The CDR3 DNA reads as TGCAGTGCTGCCGGGACAAGCTACGAGCAGTACTTC. Amino acid sequence: CSAAGTSYEQYF.

This clonotype has a handful of counts. The chain joins TRBV19 to TRBJ2-3; D remains ambiguous. Germline CDR1 is LNHDA and CDR2 is SQIVND (reference sequence). This CDR3 has 14 residues. V lost 5 bases to trimming and J lost 2 bases, with 11 bases between them. The CDR3 sequence is CASSSQPATDTQYF. For the CDR3, the DNA is TGTGCCAGTAGTTCCCAGCCCGCCACAGATACGCAGTATTTT.

This clonotype came up a few times. V usage is TRBV12-3 or TRBV12-4 and J usage is TRBJ2-1, with 9 bases identical to TRBD2. The trim removed 7 bases at V and 6 bases at J, leaving 10 bases unmatched. The CDR3 consists of 15 residues. The CDR3 here is CASTLAGGPGNEQFF. CDR3 nucleotides: TGTGCCAGCACCCTCGCGGGGGGGCCTGGCAATGAGCAGTTCTTC.

The chain links TRBV6-2 or TRBV6-3 to TRBJ2-7; D gene uncertain. The length of the CDR3 is 12 residues. The V gene's germline CDR1 is MNHEY and CDR2 SVGEGT. Trimming shortened V by 0 bases and J by 7 bases, and 7 bases separated the two germline ends. CDR3 sequence (DNA): TGTGCCAGCAGTTACTCGGCGAGGGAGCAGTACTTC. As protein: CASSYSAREQYF.

This clonotype was picked up a small number of times. This chain connects TRBV12-3 or TRBV12-4 to TRBJ2-6, with D possibly being TRBD1 (6 bases). Trimming pared 6 bases from V and 0 bases from J, leaving 24 bases between. The CDR3 is 20 amino acids. In DNA form, the CDR3 reads TGTGCCAGCAGACCTCTCCTTCCCGGGACAATGAGCTCTGGGGCCAACGTCCTGACTTTC. It encodes CASRPLLPGTMSSGANVLTF.

This clonotype was detected only once. This sequence joins TRBV3-1 and TRBJ1-5; the D is unclear. V was clipped by 3 bases and J by 7 bases, with 7 bases between them. The CDR3 length is 12 residues. CDR1 LGHDT and CDR2 YNNKEL come from the germline V gene (reference sequence). CDR3 nucleotide sequence: TGTGCCAGCAGCCAGAACAGCCAGCCCCAGCATTTT. Encoded protein: CASSQNSQPQHF.

Only a few counts were recorded for this clonotype. The J gene is TRBJ1-5, the V gene TRBV6-1; the D is unclear. V lost 2 bases to trimming and J lost 2 bases, with 4 bases between them. There are 13 residues in the CDR3. Germline V gene data show CDR1 as MNHNS and CDR2 as SASEGT. In DNA, the CDR3 is TGTGCCAGCAGTGAACGCGGCAATCAGCCCCAGCATTTT. This sequence encodes CASSERGNQPQHF.

The chain joins TRBV5-1 to TRBJ2-7; D is possibly TRBD1 (6 bases). V lost 2 bases, J lost 6 bases, and 6 bases lay in between. Germline loops: CDR1 SGHRS, CDR2 YFSETQ. The CDR3 consists of 11 residues. CDR3 in DNA: TGCGCCAGCAGCTTACAGGGCGAGCAGTACTTC. It specifies CASSLQGEQYF.

This clonotype was seen only a few times. The rearrangement uses TRBV29-1 and TRBJ2-7, with TRBD1 identical over 8 bases. CDR3 length equals 13 residues. After removal of 3 bases from V and 2 bases from J, the junction contained 3 bases not matched to a gene. Looked up from germline, CDR1 is SQVTM and CDR2 is ANQGSEA. CDR3 DNA: TGCAGCGTTGATGGGGACAGGACCTACGAGCAGTACTTC. The encoded protein is CSVDGDRTYEQYF.

This clonotype was counted many times. This chain joins TRBV7-9 and TRBJ2-3; 9 positions agree with TRBD2. Germline V lookup: CDR1 SEHNR, CDR2 FQNEAQ (reference sequence). This CDR3 region has 18 residues. V dropped 1 base and J dropped 0; count of bases not matched to a gene: 8. Here the CDR3 DNA reads TGTGCCAGCAGCTTAGAGGAGGGACTAGCACGTAGCACAGATACGCAGTATTTT. This sequence encodes CASSLEEGLARSTDTQYF.

The V call is TRBV4-2, the J call TRBJ1-2; TRBD1 agrees at 7 bases. Germline CDR1 and CDR2: LGHNA and YNFKEQ. V trimming: 2 bases; J trimming: 4 bases; junction bases outside the gene matches: 10. The CDR3 is 16 residues long. CDR3 region: CASSQPSGDRPYGYTF. CDR3 DNA: TGTGCCAGCAGCCAACCTAGCGGGGACAGACCCTATGGCTACACCTTC.

This clonotype was picked up a small number of times. This chain connects TRBV20-1 to TRBJ1-4; 8 nucleotides align to TRBD1. This CDR3 contains 16 residues. Germline V gives CDR1 DFQATT, CDR2 SNEGSKA (reference sequence). Unmatched junction bases numbered 11, after V lost 2 bases and J lost 6 bases. This chain's CDR3 is CSARLLRQGLDEKLFF. The CDR3 DNA sequence: TGCAGTGCTAGATTACTAAGACAGGGGTTGGATGAAAAACTGTTTTTT.

The sample holds many counts of this clonotype. The J gene is TRBJ2-1, the V gene TRBV11-1; 9 positions match TRBD1. In germline, CDR1 is SGHAT, CDR2 FQDESV (reference sequence). V lost 5 bases to trimming and J lost 1 base; unmatched junction nucleotides: 9. The CDR3 is made up of 17 amino acids. This chain's CDR3 is CASSPKTGGKSYNEQFF. In DNA form, the CDR3 reads TGTGCCAGCAGCCCAAAGACAGGGGGAAAGTCCTACAATGAGCAGTTCTTC.

In this sample, this clonotype turned up many times. The V gene is TRBV5-6, the J gene TRBJ2-7; D is perhaps TRBD1 (6 bases). Germline loops: CDR1 SGHDT, CDR2 YYEEEE. The CDR3 is made up of 13 amino acids. Trimming took 0 bases from V and 3 from J, leaving 7 bases between them. CDR3 residues: CASSLGTVYEQYF. The DNA for the CDR3 is TGTGCCAGCAGCTTGGGGACAGTCTACGAGCAGTACTTC.

In its sample, this clonotype was seen many times. J is TRBJ2-1 and V is TRBV20-1; D may be TRBD1 (6 bases). With 6 bases removed from V and 0 bases from J, the gap between germline ends came to 15 bases. Germline CDR1 is DFQATT and CDR2 is SNEGSKA (reference sequence). The CDR3 loop spans 15 amino acids. CDR3 region: CSAIDRPGSYNEQFF. The CDR3 nucleotides are TGCAGTGCGATCGACAGGCCCGGCTCCTACAATGAGCAGTTCTTC.